What follows are 6 T cell receptor beta chains derived from one specimen sequenced in a study of blood T cell repertoires in COVID-19 (dated by TCRdb to 2018 to 2021). The library relied on the immunoSEQ multiplex PCR assay. Held by TCRdb, this immuneACCESS table contains in-frame sequences only and omits some clones. Under half of the omission traces to an unresolved V gene where checked; the cause of the rest is unknown. The sample includes 400,000 to 500,000 clones, with roughly 90% observed a single time. The ten largest clones take up roughly 1.4% of the sample. Specimen: peripheral blood. The receptors come from a young woman with active or convalescent COVID-19.

The CDR3 loop is CASSFPSGGMNTEAFF. The CDR3 bases are TGTGCCAGCAGTTTTCCGAGTGGAGGTATGAACACTGAAGCTTTCTTT. This rearrangement joins TRBV6-5 to TRBJ1-1, with D unclear. V was cut by 4 bases and J by 0 bases, with 15 bases left in between. Per germline, CDR1 MNHEY and CDR2 SVGAGI. The CDR3 totals 16 residues.

This clone was seen a handful of times. The chain uses TRBV29-1 and TRBJ1-6; possibly TRBD1 for D (6 bases). The CDR3 length is 14 residues. Germline CDR1 is SQVTM and CDR2 is ANQGSEA. V lost 5 bases to trimming and J lost 3 bases, with 11 bases between them. The CDR3 sequence is CSVFDRIYNSPLHF. CDR3 bases: TGCAGCGTTTTCGACAGGATCTATAATTCACCCCTCCACTTT.

A single count supports this clone. The chain couples TRBV11-3 to TRBJ2-1; 7 bases agree with TRBD2. V lost 1 base, J lost 8 bases, and 8 bases stayed unmatched. Germline-derived CDR1 and CDR2 are SGHNT and YENEEA. The CDR3 loop spans 15 amino acids. The CDR3 DNA reads TGTGCCAGCAGCTTAGGCGGGAGTAATTCGGATGAGCAGTTCTTC. As protein: CASSLGGSNSDEQFF.

The chain uses TRBV5-6 and TRBJ2-7, with TRBD2 matching over 9 bases. The CDR3 runs 17 residues. V lost 0 bases, J lost 4 bases, and 11 bases stayed unmatched. CDR1 and CDR2 from the germline V gene are SGHDT and YYEEEE. The CDR3 reads CASSLAGFGLAGYEQYF. CDR3 in DNA: TGTGCCAGCAGCTTGGCTGGGTTTGGGCTAGCGGGGTACGAGCAGTACTTC.

The chain uses TRBV27 and TRBJ2-1, with a possible D match to TRBD1 (6 bases). Deletions cut 0 bases from V and 7 bases from J, with 13 bases between. Germline values: CDR1 MNHEY, CDR2 SMNVEV (reference sequence). CDR3 length: 15 residues. The CDR3 is CASSLSVQGGNEQFF. The CDR3 DNA reads as TGTGCCAGCAGTTTATCGGTACAGGGCGGGAATGAGCAGTTCTTC.

V is TRBV19 and J is TRBJ1-4, with a tentative D call TRBD1 (6 bases). Per germline, CDR1 LNHDA and CDR2 SQIVND (reference sequence). The CDR3 runs 15 residues. V gave up 4 bases and J gave up 6 bases, with 15 bases separating them. The CDR3 spells CASSTPGGADEKLFF. Here the CDR3 DNA reads TGTGCCAGTAGTACCCCTGGGGGGGCAGATGAAAAACTGTTTTTT.